The text below deals with one T cell receptor beta chain. Antigen: not known. This record belongs to a study of OX40 agonist ivuxolimab in advanced cancers. The table came from immunoSEQ multiplex PCR; TCRdb's copy has only in-frame clones and leaves some out. The table includes 35,000 or so clones, 70% to 85% detected once. The CDR3 contains 13 residues. Germline values: CDR1 PRHDT, CDR2 FYEKMQ (reference sequence). Trimming shortened V by 4 bases and J by 6 bases, and 13 bases separated the two germline ends. Study findings and constraints: At 0.1 to 3.0 mg/kg, clonal expansion of CD4+ and CD8+ blood T cells had occurred by week 6.

The source was CD4+ or CD8+ T cells sorted from blood, collected in a trial of the OX40 agonist ivuxolimab. The receptor's source is an adult with an advanced solid tumor such as melanoma, head and neck, liver or kidney cancer. This sequence joins TRBV13 and TRBJ2-7, with D uncertain. The CDR3 loop reads CASSSPQGPEQYF. The CDR3 DNA reads TGTGCCAGCAGCTCCCCGCAAGGGCCCGAGCAGTACTTC.